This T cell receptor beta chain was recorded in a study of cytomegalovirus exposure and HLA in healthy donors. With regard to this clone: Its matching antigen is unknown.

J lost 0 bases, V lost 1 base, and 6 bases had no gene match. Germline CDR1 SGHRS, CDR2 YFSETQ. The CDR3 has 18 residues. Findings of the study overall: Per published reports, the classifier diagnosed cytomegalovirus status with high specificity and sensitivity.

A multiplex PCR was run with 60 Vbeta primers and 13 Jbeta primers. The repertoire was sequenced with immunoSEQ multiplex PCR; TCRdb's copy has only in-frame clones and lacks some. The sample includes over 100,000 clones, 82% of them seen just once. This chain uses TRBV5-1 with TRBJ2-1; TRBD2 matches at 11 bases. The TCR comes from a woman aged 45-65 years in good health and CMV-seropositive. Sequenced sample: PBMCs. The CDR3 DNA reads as TGCGCCAGCAGCTTGTGGACTAGCGGGTCCAGCTCCTACAATGAGCAGTTCTTC. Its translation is CASSLWTSGSSSYNEQFF.